Here is one TCR beta chain with its context. This sample is part of a study of blood T cell repertoires in COVID-19. As for the study in general: There were acute and convalescent COVID-19 samples, and they came from the United States, Italy and Spain. Nucleic acid was either cDNA or gDNA, and it came from T cells, B-cell-depleted T cells, or PBMCs.

Original analysis: Amplification of reference gene primers provided the estimated nucleated cell counts. Sequencing was performed with immunoSEQ multiplex PCR; in TCRdb, only in-frame clones are kept and a portion is missing. That table furnishes V, J and clone size, whereas the DNA furnished D and trimming. The data contain approximately 94,000 clones, about 85% of them singletons. The CDR3 has 20 amino acids. The V and J ends lost 5 bases and 0 bases, in that order; junction bases with no gene match: 13. From germline, CDR1 is MNHEY and CDR2 SMNVEV (reference sequence). The sequence was collected from a man in his fifties or sixties with active or convalescent COVID-19. The V and J genes are TRBV27 and TRBJ2-3, with 14 nucleotides matching TRBD2. Sample: peripheral blood. The CDR3 loop reads CASSPMSGTSGGGSTDTQYF. CDR3 nucleotides: TGTGCCAGCAGTCCGATGAGCGGGACTAGCGGGGGAGGGAGCACAGATACGCAGTATTTT.